These 31 T cell receptor beta chains were all obtained from the same sample, sequenced in a study of CXCR3-negative and CXCR3-positive naive CD8 T cells. Study-wide results and limits: Comparison of naive cells showed more hydrophobic TRB CDR3s in CXCR3-positive than in CXCR3-negative naive cells.

In preparing the TRB cDNA libraries, 5' RACE with UMI labels was used. Reprocessing the 5' RACE reads, TCRdb reports a single entry for every CDR3 protein and omits DNA. The sample holds approximately 96,000 distinct CDR3 sequences. Antigen specificity for these receptors is unknown. The specimen was naive CXCR3+ CD8+ T cells from blood. Subset indicated: CD45RO-CCR7+CD27+CD95- naive CD8+ T cells expressing CXCR3 (TNR3+). These receptors originate from a human donor in good health. Some clones in this sample may be carry-over from other donors' samples.

The chain employs TRBV7-6 and TRBJ2-7. CDR3 length equals 13 residues. Germline lookup yields CDR1 SGHVS and CDR2 FNYEAQ. CDR3 sequence: CASSFLGVGEQYF.

The CDR3 region is CASSPSKGGHTEAFF. This sequence joins TRBV7-9 and TRBJ1-1; the D call from TCRdb, TRBD1, cannot be confirmed without DNA. The CDR3 loop spans 15 amino acids. Germline-derived CDR1 and CDR2 are SEHNR and FQNEAQ (reference sequence).

The V call is TRBV5-4, the J call TRBJ2-1; the TCRdb D gene call, TRBD1, has no DNA to confirm it. Germline V lookup: CDR1 SGHNT, CDR2 YYREEE (reference sequence). CDR3 length: 16 residues. CDR3 protein: CASSMTGQGVRGEQFF.

The V and J genes are TRBV6-4 and TRBJ2-1. CDR1 is MRHNA and CDR2 is SNTAGT in the germline V gene. This CDR3 region has 16 residues. CDR3 region: CASSDSRKSSYNEQFF.

The chain is built from TRBV12-3 or TRBV12-4 and TRBJ2-4; TCRdb's assignment of TRBD1 cannot be checked, as there is no DNA. The CDR3 extends over 15 amino acids. The CDR3 sequence: CASGNRVVAKNIQYF.

The genes are TRBV9 and TRBJ2-7; TCRdb gives TRBD2 as the D gene, but with no DNA this cannot be confirmed. The CDR3 sequence is 14 residues long. CDR1 SGDLS and CDR2 YYNGEE come from the germline V gene. The CDR3 sequence is CASSGTPPSYEQYF.

The rearrangement links TRBV6-5 to TRBJ2-7; TCRdb reports TRBD2, a call that lacks DNA to check it against. The CDR3 is made up of 14 amino acids. Germline assignment: CDR1 MNHEY and CDR2 SVGAGI. The CDR3 sequence: CASSPLVGPDEQYF.

The chain employs TRBV7-2 and TRBJ2-5; TCRdb calls TRBD1, which cannot be checked without DNA. This CDR3 spans 14 amino acids. Germline V CDR1 and CDR2: SGHTA, FQGNSA. The CDR3 region is CASSSTGAAEAQYF.

The chain combines TRBV27 with TRBJ1-1; TCRdb outputs TRBD1, but without DNA this stays unchecked. The CDR3 length is 12 residues. Germline-derived CDR1 and CDR2 are MNHEY and SMNVEV (reference sequence). The CDR3 loop is CASREGGTEAFF.

V and J are TRBV20-1 and TRBJ1-1. CDR1 and CDR2 (germline): DFQATT, SNEGSKA (reference sequence). The CDR3 totals 13 residues. This CDR3 is CSALFGEVTEAFF.

This CDR3 reads CASSQVWASGGYNEQFF. The chain recombines TRBV4-3 with TRBJ2-1; no DNA is available, so the TRBD2 call from TCRdb remains unchecked. Germline CDR1 is LGHNA and CDR2 is YSLEER. The CDR3 contains 17 residues.

V and J are TRBV7-9 and TRBJ2-2; as DNA is missing, the TRBD1 call by TCRdb cannot be tested. CDR1 is SEHNR, CDR2 FQNEAQ, per germline (reference sequence). CDR3 length equals 17 residues. CDR3 loop: CASSFSPGQGTTGELFF.

V usage is TRBV6-6 and J usage is TRBJ2-7. Germline V gene data show CDR1 as MNHNY and CDR2 as SVGAGI (reference sequence). This CDR3 is built from 14 residues. CDR3 residues: CASSTSLESYEQYF.

The rearrangement uses TRBV29-1 and TRBJ2-3; TCRdb calls TRBD1, which cannot be checked without DNA. Germline CDR1 reads SQVTM; CDR2 reads ANQGSEA. This CDR3 is built from 15 residues. The CDR3 protein is CSADGTGLSTDTQYF.

The chain carries TRBV6-5 and TRBJ2-3; the TCRdb call, TRBD2, lacks DNA for checking. Germline V gene data show CDR1 as MNHEY and CDR2 as SVGAGI. This CDR3 is 16 amino acids long. CDR3 in amino acids: CASSYAQREGLDTQYF.

V and J are TRBV10-2 and TRBJ1-5; TCRdb calls TRBD1, which cannot be checked without DNA. CDR3 length: 15 residues. Germline lookup yields CDR1 WSHSY and CDR2 SAAADI. The CDR3 sequence is CASSLNLGGFQPQHF.

V usage is TRBV10-3 and J usage is TRBJ2-7; as DNA is missing, the TRBD1 call by TCRdb cannot be tested. The CDR3 length is 16 residues. Looked up from germline, CDR1 is ENHRY and CDR2 is SYGVKD. The CDR3 loop reads CAISPGGEQSSYEQYF.

V is TRBV29-1 and J is TRBJ2-5; TCRdb proposes TRBD1, but this gene call is untestable without DNA. The CDR3 contains 14 residues. The germline gives CDR1 SQVTM, CDR2 ANQGSEA. The CDR3 protein is CSGAGQENQETQYF.

The rearrangement joins TRBV12-3 or TRBV12-4 to TRBJ2-3; checking the TCRdb D call of TRBD1 is not possible without DNA. The CDR3 consists of 16 residues. The CDR3 here is CASSLWGQGVADTQYF.

The chain employs TRBV18 and TRBJ2-1; TCRdb's assignment of TRBD1 cannot be checked, as there is no DNA. This CDR3 is 14 amino acids long. Germline V gene data show CDR1 as KGHSH and CDR2 as LQKENI. Here the CDR3 reads CASSRTGMDNEQFF.

V usage is TRBV4-3 and J usage is TRBJ2-2. Germline lookup yields CDR1 LGHNA and CDR2 YSLEER. The CDR3 contains 14 residues. Here the CDR3 reads CASSQDWGTGELFF.

This chain uses TRBV19 with TRBJ1-1. The CDR3 totals 13 residues. Germline-derived CDR1 and CDR2 are LNHDA and SQIVND (reference sequence). CDR3 sequence reads: CASSILRGTEAFF.

This chain joins TRBV5-5 and TRBJ2-1. This CDR3 comprises 15 residues. Germline V lookup: CDR1 SGHKS, CDR2 YYEKEE (reference sequence). The CDR3 sequence: CASILYHTRNNEQFF.

The rearrangement uses TRBV6-6 and TRBJ2-3. CDR1 and CDR2 (germline): MNHNY, SVGAGI (reference sequence). This CDR3 is 12 amino acids long. The chain's CDR3 is CASGSSTDTQYF.

The rearrangement joins TRBV12-3 or TRBV12-4 to TRBJ2-3; TCRdb returns TRBD1, unconfirmable since there is no DNA. The CDR3 spans 15 residues. The CDR3 loop is CASSPPRVVSDTQYF.

The CDR3 sequence is CASSLELAGIYNEQFF. The rearrangement uses TRBV5-1 and TRBJ2-1; checking the TCRdb D call of TRBD2 is not possible without DNA. This CDR3 has 16 amino acids. CDR1 and CDR2 (germline): SGHRS, YFSETQ.

This chain uses TRBV7-9 with TRBJ2-1; TCRdb's assignment of TRBD2 cannot be checked, as there is no DNA. This CDR3 spans 16 amino acids. From germline, CDR1 is SEHNR and CDR2 FQNEAQ (reference sequence). CDR3 loop: CASSFLTSGGADEQFF.

The chain is built from TRBV30 and TRBJ2-1; the D call from TCRdb, TRBD1, cannot be confirmed without DNA. Germline assignment: CDR1 GTSNPN and CDR2 SVGIG (reference sequence). The CDR3 loop spans 15 amino acids. The CDR3 loop reads CAYELGTGSYNEQFF.

The V gene is TRBV12-3 or TRBV12-4, the J gene TRBJ2-5; TCRdb's assignment of TRBD1 cannot be checked, as there is no DNA. This CDR3 has 12 residues. The CDR3 loop reads CATGTGGETQYF.

The chain links TRBV7-6 to TRBJ2-5; as DNA is missing, the TRBD1 call by TCRdb cannot be tested. Germline lookup yields CDR1 SGHVS and CDR2 FNYEAQ. CDR3 length: 15 amino acids. CDR3 sequence: CASSFRRQGQEAQYF.

This rearrangement joins TRBV5-6 to TRBJ2-7. This CDR3 comprises 14 residues. Germline loops: CDR1 SGHDT, CDR2 YYEEEE. The CDR3 region is CASSLARGAYEQYF.